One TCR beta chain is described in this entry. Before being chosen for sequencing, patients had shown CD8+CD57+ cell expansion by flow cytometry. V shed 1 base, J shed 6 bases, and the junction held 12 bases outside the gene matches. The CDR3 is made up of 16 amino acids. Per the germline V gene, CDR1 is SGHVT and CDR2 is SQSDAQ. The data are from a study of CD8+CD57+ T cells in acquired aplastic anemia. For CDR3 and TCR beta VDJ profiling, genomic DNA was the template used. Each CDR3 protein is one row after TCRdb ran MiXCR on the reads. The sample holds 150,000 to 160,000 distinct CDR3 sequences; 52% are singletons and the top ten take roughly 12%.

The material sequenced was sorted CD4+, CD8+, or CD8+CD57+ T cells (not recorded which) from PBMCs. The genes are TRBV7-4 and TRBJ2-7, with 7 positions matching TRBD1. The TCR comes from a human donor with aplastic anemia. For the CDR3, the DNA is TGTGCCAGCAGCTTAGTTAAGGGGACAGTGGGGAGCGAGCAGTACTTC. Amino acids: CASSLVKGTVGSEQYF.